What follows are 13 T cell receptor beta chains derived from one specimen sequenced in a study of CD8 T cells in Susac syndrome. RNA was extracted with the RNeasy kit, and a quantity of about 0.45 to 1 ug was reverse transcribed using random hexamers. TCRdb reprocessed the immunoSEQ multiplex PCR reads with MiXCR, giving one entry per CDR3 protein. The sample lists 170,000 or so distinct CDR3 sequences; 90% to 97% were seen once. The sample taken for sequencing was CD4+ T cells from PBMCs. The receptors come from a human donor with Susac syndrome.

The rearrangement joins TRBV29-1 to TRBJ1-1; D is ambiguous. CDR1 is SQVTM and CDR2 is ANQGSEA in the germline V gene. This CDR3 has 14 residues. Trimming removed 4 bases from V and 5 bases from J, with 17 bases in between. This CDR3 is CSVGKSVSLTEAFF. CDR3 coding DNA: TGCAGCGTTGGCAAGTCAGTGAGTTTGACTGAAGCTTTCTTT.

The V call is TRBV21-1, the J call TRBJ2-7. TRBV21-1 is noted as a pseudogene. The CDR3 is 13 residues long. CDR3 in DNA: TGTGCCAGCAGCAACGGCCTTGTGAACGAGCAGTACGTC. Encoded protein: CASSNGLVNEQYV.

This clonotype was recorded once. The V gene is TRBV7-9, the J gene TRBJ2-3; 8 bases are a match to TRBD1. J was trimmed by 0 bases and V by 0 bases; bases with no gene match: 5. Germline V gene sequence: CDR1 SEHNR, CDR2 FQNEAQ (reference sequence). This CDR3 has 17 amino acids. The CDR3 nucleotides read TGTGCCAGCAGCTTAGCGGCCGGACAGGGTAGCACAGATACGCAGTATTTT. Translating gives CASSLAAGQGSTDTQYF. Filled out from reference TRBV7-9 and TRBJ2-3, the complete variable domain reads DTGVSQNPRHKITKRGQNVTFRCDPISEHNRLYWYRQTLGQGPEFLTYFQNEAQLEKSRLLSDRFSAERPKGSFSTLEIQRTEQGDSAMYLCASSLAAGQGSTDTQYFGPGTRLTVL.

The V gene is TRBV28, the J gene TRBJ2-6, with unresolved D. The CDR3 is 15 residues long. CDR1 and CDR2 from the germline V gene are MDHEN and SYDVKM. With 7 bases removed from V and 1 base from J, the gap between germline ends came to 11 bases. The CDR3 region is CASTLGMSGANVLTF. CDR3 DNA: TGTGCCAGCACCCTTGGTATGTCTGGGGCCAACGTCCTGACTTTC.

Written as DNA, the CDR3 is TGTGCCAGCAGTAAAGACACCGAGGTAACCTACGAGCAGTACTTC. It is translated as CASSKDTEVTYEQYF. The chain carries TRBV6-2 or TRBV6-3 and TRBJ2-7; D remains ambiguous. V lost 5 bases and J lost 2, with 16 bases in between. The CDR3 spans 15 residues. Per germline, CDR1 MNHEY and CDR2 SVGEGT.

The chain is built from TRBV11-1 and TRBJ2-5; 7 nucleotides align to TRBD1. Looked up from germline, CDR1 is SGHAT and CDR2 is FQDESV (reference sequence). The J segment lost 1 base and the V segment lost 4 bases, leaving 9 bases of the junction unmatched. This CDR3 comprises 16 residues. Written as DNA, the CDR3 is TGTGCCAGCAGCTCCAGACAGGGACGCTTCCAAGAGACCCAGTACTTC. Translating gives CASSSRQGRFQETQYF.

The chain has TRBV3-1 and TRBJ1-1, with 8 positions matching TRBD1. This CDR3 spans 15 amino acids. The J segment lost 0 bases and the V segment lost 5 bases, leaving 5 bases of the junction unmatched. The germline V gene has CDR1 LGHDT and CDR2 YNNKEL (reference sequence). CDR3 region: CASSVQGVLNTEAFF. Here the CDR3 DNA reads TGTGCCAGCAGCGTACAGGGGGTACTGAACACTGAAGCTTTCTTT.

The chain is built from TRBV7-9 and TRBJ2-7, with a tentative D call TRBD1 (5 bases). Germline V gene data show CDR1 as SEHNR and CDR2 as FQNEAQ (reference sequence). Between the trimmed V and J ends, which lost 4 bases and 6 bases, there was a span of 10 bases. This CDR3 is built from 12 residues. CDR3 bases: TGTGCCAGCAGCTCAGGGTTGGGCGAGCAGTACGTC. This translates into CASSSGLGEQYV.

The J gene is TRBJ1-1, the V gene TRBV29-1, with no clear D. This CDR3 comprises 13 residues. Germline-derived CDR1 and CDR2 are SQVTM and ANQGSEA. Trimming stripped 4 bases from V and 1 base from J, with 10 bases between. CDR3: CSVGLGGNTEAFF. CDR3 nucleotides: TGCAGCGTTGGTTTGGGTGGGAACACTGAAGCTTTCTTT. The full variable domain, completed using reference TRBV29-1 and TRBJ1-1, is SAVISQKPSRDICQRGTSLTIQCQVDSQVTMMFWYRQQPGQSLTLIATANQGSEATYESGFVIDKFPISRPNLTFSTLTVSNMSPEDSSIYLCSVGLGGNTEAFFGQGTRLTVV.

CDR3 residues: CSVGVRTEAFF. In DNA, the CDR3 is TGCAGCGTTGGTGTGCGGACTGAAGCTTTCTTT. This rearrangement joins TRBV29-1 to TRBJ1-1; D ambiguous. The CDR3 is 11 amino acids. The V end was cut by 4 bases, the J end by 5 bases, with 8 bases between. Germline CDR1 SQVTM, CDR2 ANQGSEA.

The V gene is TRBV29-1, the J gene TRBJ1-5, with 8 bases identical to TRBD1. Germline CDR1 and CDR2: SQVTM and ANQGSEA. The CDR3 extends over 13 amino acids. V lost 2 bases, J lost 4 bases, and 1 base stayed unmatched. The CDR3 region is CSVEQGANQPQHF. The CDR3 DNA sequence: TGCAGCGTTGAACAGGGGGCTAATCAGCCCCAGCATTTT.

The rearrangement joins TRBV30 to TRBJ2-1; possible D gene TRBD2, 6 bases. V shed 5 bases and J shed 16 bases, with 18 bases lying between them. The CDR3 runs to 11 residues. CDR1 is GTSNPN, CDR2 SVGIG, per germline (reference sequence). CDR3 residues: CAWSTPAGSFF. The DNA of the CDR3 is TGTGCCTGGTCCACCCCAGCGGGTAGTTTCTTC.

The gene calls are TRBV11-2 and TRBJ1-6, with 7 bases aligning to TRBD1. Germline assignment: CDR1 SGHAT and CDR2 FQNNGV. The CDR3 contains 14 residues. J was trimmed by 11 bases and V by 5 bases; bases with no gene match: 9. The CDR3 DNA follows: TGTGCCAGCAGCACCGCCCTACAGGGGCCACCCCTCCACTTT. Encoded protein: CASSTALQGPPLHF.